The T cell receptor beta chain under discussion was sequenced for a study of blood T cell repertoires in COVID-19. Whole-study context: Sample material is recorded as cDNA or gDNA derived from T cells, B-cell-depleted T cells, or PBMCs.

How the authors handled the data: Estimated nucleated cell counts came from reference gene primer amplification. The assay was immunoSEQ multiplex PCR, and TCRdb's table has in-frame clones only and misses some. V, J and clone size are taken as reported in that table, and D and trimming were inferred from the DNA itself. Of around 470,000 clones in the sample, roughly 87% were seen once. Germline V gives CDR1 SGHRS, CDR2 YFSETQ. The CDR3 spans 17 residues. Losses at the gene ends were 0 bases for V and 5 bases for J; bases not matched to a gene: 9. Donors were grouped by their self-reported clinical history. Cohort 3 recovered donors had two negative PCRs, clearance, or symptom resolution.

The receptor was derived from a man between 18 and 29 years old who had recovered from COVID-19. Sequencing input: PBMCs or T cells enriched from blood (not recorded which). V usage is TRBV5-1 and J usage is TRBJ2-2, with 8 bases lining up with TRBD1. The CDR3 protein is CASSLEVGTGGTGELFF. As DNA, the CDR3 is TGCGCCAGCAGCTTGGAAGTTGGGACAGGAGGAACCGGGGAGCTGTTTTTT.